This T cell receptor (beta chain) emerged from a study of early T cells in non-severe SARS-CoV-2 infection. Whole-study context: Sequencing of unsorted whole blood was done on bulk RNA, leaving chains unpaired.

Study-level findings and limits: Anti-spike CD8 responses were favored by VDJdb matching, which missed private and CD4 specificities.

The TCR library protocol was used to attach unique molecular identifiers. These identifiers were attached to individual cDNA molecules. One entry per CDR3 protein, called by TCRdb with MiXCR from the 5' RACE reads. The sample carries about 64,000 distinct CDR3 sequences, roughly 21% recorded once. Concerning this clonotype itself: As yet, its antigen is unknown.

The clonotype originates from an adult who was a healthcare worker with PCR-confirmed SARS-CoV-2 infection or an uninfected control (not recorded which). The sequenced sample was whole blood, obtained at baseline.

The CDR3 spells CASIQTGLSYGYTF. CDR3 sequence (DNA): TGTGCCAGCATCCAGACAGGGCTTAGCTATGGCTACACCTTC. This chain links TRBV5-6 with TRBJ1-2, with TRBD1 matching over 7 bases. This CDR3 comprises 14 residues. With 6 bases clipped from V and 4 bases from J, the junction kept 9 bases outside the gene matches. Germline-derived CDR1 and CDR2 are SGHDT and YYEEEE.